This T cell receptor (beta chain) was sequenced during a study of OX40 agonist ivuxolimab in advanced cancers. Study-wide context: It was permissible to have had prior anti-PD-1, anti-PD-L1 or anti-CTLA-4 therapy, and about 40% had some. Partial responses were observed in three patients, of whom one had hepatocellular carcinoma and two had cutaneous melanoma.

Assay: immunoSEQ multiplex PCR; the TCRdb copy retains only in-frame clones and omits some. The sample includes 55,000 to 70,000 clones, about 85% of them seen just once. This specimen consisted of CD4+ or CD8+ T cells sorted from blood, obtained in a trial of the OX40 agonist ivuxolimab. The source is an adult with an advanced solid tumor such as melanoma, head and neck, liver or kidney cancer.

CDR3 bases: TGTGCCAGTCGGATGCGGACAGGATCCTACGAGCAGTACTTC. It yields the protein CASRMRTGSYEQYF. V is TRBV19 and J is TRBJ2-5, with 7 bases that match TRBD1. The J call may be mistaken, given a closer DNA end match to TRBJ2-7. This CDR3 spans 14 amino acids. Germline CDR1 is LNHDA and CDR2 is SQIVND (reference sequence).